This passage covers 29 T cell receptor beta chains from one sample sequenced in a study of blood T cell repertoires in COVID-19. Some clones are missing from TCRdb's copy, which holds only in-frame ones; the method was immunoSEQ multiplex PCR. The sample lists just over 95,000 clones; about 80% were seen once. The sequenced material came from peripheral blood. Every receptor here comes from a man in his 60s with acute or convalescent COVID-19.

The gene calls are TRBV5-4 and TRBJ2-1; 10 bases are a match to TRBD1. The length of the CDR3 is 15 residues. The V gene's germline CDR1 is SGHNT and CDR2 YYREEE (reference sequence). The J segment lost 6 bases and the V segment lost 3 bases, leaving 6 bases of the junction unmatched. Here the CDR3 DNA reads TGTGCCAGCAGCTGGGGGACAGGGGTCGGCAATGAGCAGTTCTTC. Protein sequence: CASSWGTGVGNEQFF.

In this sample, this clone turned up once. This chain links TRBV28 with TRBJ1-2, with 8 bases aligning to TRBD1. V lost 7 bases, J lost 5 bases, and 18 bases stayed unmatched. Germline lookup yields CDR1 MDHEN and CDR2 SYDVKM. This CDR3 spans 17 amino acids. The CDR3 region has the DNA TGTGCCAGCAATCCGGCTGGACAGGGAGGGATGCCTTATGGCTACACCTTC. It is translated as CASNPAGQGGMPYGYTF.

The chain employs TRBV30 and TRBJ2-3, with 8 bases fitting TRBD2. The germline V gene has CDR1 GTSNPN and CDR2 SVGIG (reference sequence). The V gene end was trimmed by 2 bases and the J gene end by 5 bases; junction bases not matched to a gene: 15. This CDR3 is built from 17 residues. CDR3 amino acids: CAWSSPVGLEWVDTQYF. Here the CDR3 DNA reads TGTGCCTGGAGTTCCCCGGTGGGACTAGAGTGGGTAGATACGCAGTATTTT.

J is TRBJ2-1 and V is TRBV27; TRBD1 aligns across 8 bases. Per germline, CDR1 MNHEY and CDR2 SMNVEV (reference sequence). The length of the CDR3 is 14 residues. The junction had 3 bases not matched to a gene; V was cut back by 6 bases and J by 2 bases. CDR3: CASSPDRAYNEQFF. CDR3 nucleotide sequence: TGTGCCAGCAGCCCGGACAGGGCCTACAATGAGCAGTTCTTC.

This chain links TRBV23-1 with TRBJ2-5; weak D call: TRBD1 (7 bases). TRBV23-1 is an ORF, with its function uncertain. V was shortened by 3 bases and J by 4 bases, with 21 bases between the two germline ends. This CDR3 comprises 17 residues. For the CDR3, the DNA is TGCGCCAGCAGTCATGCCCTCCGGGACAGCGGGCGAGAGACCCAGTACTTC. Translation gives CASSHALRDSGRETQYF.

The chain carries TRBV5-1 and TRBJ1-5; D uncertain. This CDR3 comprises 15 residues. The V gene lost 7 bases and the J gene lost 1 base, with 15 bases spanning the gap. CDR1 and CDR2 from the germline V gene are SGHRS and YFSETQ. In DNA form, the CDR3 reads TGCGCCAGCGCCCCGGTACCGGGGAGCAATCAGCCCCAGCATTTT. Residues: CASAPVPGSNQPQHF.

Ten or more counts support this clone. Other DNA sequences from this sample encode an identical CDR3 as well. The chain links TRBV5-1 to TRBJ2-7, with 12 bases aligning to TRBD1. The CDR3 runs to 14 residues. Trimming at V came to 4 bases and at J to 5 bases, leaving 4 bases not matched to a gene. The germline V gene has CDR1 SGHRS and CDR2 YFSETQ. In nucleotides, the CDR3 is TGCGCCAGCAGCCCGGGACAGGGGGCGCACGAGCAGTACTTC. This sequence encodes CASSPGQGAHEQYF.

The chain joins TRBV3-1 (or the pseudogene TRBV3-2) to TRBJ2-1; a possible D gene is TRBD2 (6 bases). The CDR3 is 19 amino acids. V was pared by 3 bases and J by 5 bases, with 26 bases between. Germline V lookup: CDR1 LGHDT, CDR2 YNNKEL (reference sequence). The CDR3 loop is CASSHLKPTGDPPHNEQFF. CDR3 DNA sequence: TGTGCCAGCAGCCACTTAAAACCAACGGGGGACCCTCCCCACAATGAGCAGTTCTTC.

The chain combines TRBV18 with TRBJ1-5, with D unclear. V was clipped by 0 bases and J by 5 bases, with 8 bases between them. The CDR3 is 14 residues long. Germline V gives CDR1 KGHSH, CDR2 LQKENI. The CDR3 DNA reads TGTGCCAGCTCACCACCTCCCGGGGATCAGCCCCAGCATTTT. This translates into CASSPPPGDQPQHF.

This rearrangement joins TRBV27 to TRBJ2-7, with 7 nucleotides matching TRBD1. V lost 3 bases and J lost 0; bases outside the gene matches: 8. The V gene's germline CDR1 is MNHEY and CDR2 SMNVEV (reference sequence). The CDR3 runs 16 residues. CDR3 DNA: TGTGCCAGCAGTTTGGGACCGGGACAGAGCTCCTACGAGCAGTACTTC. Translated, it gives CASSLGPGQSSYEQYF.

Only one count was recorded for this clone. The chain uses TRBV20-1 and TRBJ2-5; the D gene is possibly TRBD1 (6 bases). From germline, CDR1 is DFQATT and CDR2 SNEGSKA (reference sequence). The CDR3 spans 10 residues. V was clipped by 7 bases and J by 7 bases, with 10 bases between them. CDR3: CSVPRGTQYF. CDR3 in DNA: TGCAGTGTTCCCAGGGGGACCCAGTACTTC.

This clone was detected once. Additional DNA sequences in this sample encode the identical CDR3. The V and J genes are TRBV7-9 and TRBJ1-3, with TRBD1 identical over 7 bases. Germline CDR1 and CDR2: SEHNR and FQNEAQ (reference sequence). This CDR3 contains 16 residues. With V trimmed by 5 bases and J by 0 bases, 7 bases remained unmatched. The CDR3 DNA reads as TGTGCCAGCAGCCCTAGACAGGGTAGCTCTGGAAACACCATATATTTT. It translates to CASSPRQGSSGNTIYF.

The chain joins TRBV15 to TRBJ2-1, with D possibly matching TRBD2 (6 bases). Germline-derived CDR1 and CDR2 are LNHNV and YYDKDF (reference sequence). V was clipped by 1 base and J by 15 bases, with 13 bases between them. This CDR3 comprises 12 residues. CDR3 loop: CATSRGSRRGFF. The CDR3 DNA sequence: TGTGCCACCAGCAGAGGTTCCAGGAGGGGGTTCTTC.

V is TRBV4-3 and J is TRBJ2-4, with D tentatively TRBD1 (5 bases). V was cut by 5 bases and J by 8 bases, with 13 bases left in between. Germline lookup yields CDR1 LGHNA and CDR2 YSLEER. The CDR3 spans 13 residues. CDR3 in DNA: TGCGCCAGCAGCGCACAGCCCAGGGACATTCAGTACTTC. Translation: CASSAQPRDIQYF.

The V gene is TRBV5-5, the J gene TRBJ2-3; no definite D call. This CDR3 has 13 amino acids. Looked up from germline, CDR1 is SGHKS and CDR2 is YYEKEE (reference sequence). Deletions cut 7 bases from V and 1 base from J, with 10 bases between. Here the CDR3 reads CASLAVGTDTQYF. The CDR3 nucleotides are TGTGCCAGCCTGGCGGTCGGCACAGATACGCAGTATTTT.

This chain joins TRBV27 and TRBJ2-1; 15 positions agree with TRBD2. The junction had 4 bases not matched to a gene; V was cut back by 3 bases and J by 7 bases. CDR3 length: 16 amino acids. CDR1 and CDR2 from the germline V gene are MNHEY and SMNVEV (reference sequence). The CDR3 sequence: CASSLGTSGGRNEQFF. DNA of the CDR3: TGTGCCAGCAGTTTGGGGACTAGCGGGGGGAGGAATGAGCAGTTCTTC.

This clone has only a few counts. CDR3 sequence (DNA): TGTGCCAGCAGCTCAGGGTGGCCTAATCAGCCCCAGCATTTT. Encoded protein: CASSSGWPNQPQHF. This rearrangement joins TRBV7-9 to TRBJ1-5; maybe TRBD1 (5 bases). CDR1 is SEHNR, CDR2 FQNEAQ, per germline (reference sequence). The V end lost 4 bases, the J end lost 4 bases, and 11 bases lay between the germline ends. The CDR3 extends over 14 amino acids.

The chain links TRBV5-1 to TRBJ1-4; 7 nucleotides line up with TRBD1. Germline CDR1 SGHRS, CDR2 YFSETQ. The V and J ends lost 3 bases and 6 bases, in that order; junction bases with no gene match: 5. This CDR3 region has 14 residues. CDR3: CASSSGTADEKLFF. CDR3 nucleotide sequence: TGCGCCAGCAGCTCCGGGACAGCAGATGAAAAACTGTTTTTT.

The CDR3 nucleotides are TGTGCCAGCAGCCGGGCCGAAACGCCGGAAAAACTGTTTTTT. It is translated as CASSRAETPEKLFF. The chain recombines TRBV14 with TRBJ1-4; D is undetermined. The CDR3 totals 14 residues. Germline-derived CDR1 and CDR2 are SGHDN and FVKESK. The V gene lost 4 bases and the J gene lost 8 bases, with 14 bases spanning the gap.

The CDR3: CASSLASSEPSGANVLTF. DNA of the CDR3: TGTGCCAGCAGCTTGGCGTCGTCAGAACCCTCTGGGGCCAACGTCCTGACTTTC. This chain joins TRBV5-4 and TRBJ2-6; D remains unclear. This CDR3 spans 18 amino acids. The V end was cut by 0 bases, the J end by 0 bases, with 13 bases between. Germline values: CDR1 SGHNT, CDR2 YYREEE (reference sequence).

This clone has more than one count but fewer than ten. V usage is TRBV2 and J usage is TRBJ2-2; possibly TRBD2 for D (6 bases). Trimming removed 3 bases at V and 5 bases at J, with 19 bases between. The CDR3 loop spans 17 amino acids. In germline, CDR1 is SNHLY, CDR2 FYNNEI. The CDR3 DNA reads TGTGCCAGCAGTGAGATTGGTTCGGGGGATTATACCGGGGAGCTGTTTTTT. It yields the protein CASSEIGSGDYTGELFF.

The chain links TRBV7-2 to TRBJ1-2; no definite D call. V lost 5 bases, J lost 11 bases, and 12 bases lay in between. The CDR3 totals 11 residues. Germline CDR1 SGHTA, CDR2 FQGNSA. CDR3 protein: CASSPSAGYTF. Here the CDR3 DNA reads TGTGCCAGCAGCCCCTCGGCGGGGTACACCTTC.

The V and J genes are TRBV2 and TRBJ1-3, with 7 bases that match TRBD1. CDR3 length: 15 amino acids. V lost 6 bases, J lost 4 bases, and 9 bases stayed unmatched. Germline assignment: CDR1 SNHLY and CDR2 FYNNEI. The CDR3 reads CASSARQGYGNTIYF. CDR3 nucleotides: TGTGCCAGCAGCGCAAGACAGGGCTACGGAAACACCATATATTTT.

This clone was recorded a few times. This chain links TRBV11-2 with TRBJ2-7; maybe TRBD1 (5 bases). V lost 1 base to trimming and J lost 5 bases, with 6 bases between them. There are 12 residues in the CDR3. Per the germline V gene, CDR1 is SGHAT and CDR2 is FQNNGV. The CDR3 loop reads CASSLGQNEQYF. The CDR3, as DNA: TGTGCCAGCAGCTTAGGACAGAACGAGCAGTACTTC. The whole variable domain, remainder taken from reference TRBV11-2 and TRBJ2-7, is EAGVAQSPRYKIIEKRQSVAFWCNPISGHATLYWYQQILGQGPKLLIQFQNNGVVDDSQLPKDRFSAERLKGVDSTLKIQPAKLEDSAVYLCASSLGQNEQYFGPGTRLTVT.

This clone was observed a few times. This rearrangement joins TRBV4-2 to TRBJ2-5; no clear D gene. Germline V gene lookup returns CDR1 LGHNA and CDR2 YNFKEQ. Trimming removed 0 bases from V and 4 bases from J, with 3 bases in between. This CDR3 has 12 amino acids. The CDR3 is CASSQDRETQYF. CDR3 sequence (DNA): TGTGCCAGCAGCCAAGATAGAGAGACCCAGTACTTC.

In the case of this clone: Germline is not matched at one junction end, which may reflect a read error. CDR3 bases: TGTGCCAGCTCTGTACTACTCTCCGACGAGCAGTACTTC. It translates to CASSVLLSDEQYF. The chain carries TRBV18 and TRBJ2-7; no reliable D call. CDR3 length: 13 residues. From germline, CDR1 is KGHSH and CDR2 LQKENI.

This clone was observed a single time. The genes are TRBV5-6 and TRBJ1-4; 8 bases are shared with TRBD1. This CDR3 contains 12 residues. Germline trimming cut 8 bases from V and 4 bases from J; bases unmatched to any gene: 1. The V gene's germline CDR1 is SGHDT and CDR2 YYEEEE. CDR3 loop: CARGTGNEKLFF. The CDR3 nucleotides read TGTGCCAGGGGGACAGGTAATGAAAAACTGTTTTTT.

The J gene is TRBJ2-5, the V gene TRBV21-1; TRBD2, the table's D call, lacks a check against the DNA. TRBV21-1 is a recognized pseudogene. The CDR3 totals 17 residues. CDR3 sequence: CASSKGGGRQGKETQYF. CDR3 DNA: TGTGCCAGCAGCAAAGGCGGGGGGAGACAGGGAAAAGAGACCCAGTACTTC.

The gene calls are TRBV28 and TRBJ1-2; D possibly corresponds to TRBD1 (5 bases). Germline CDR1 and CDR2: MDHEN and SYDVKM. The CDR3 spans 12 residues. The germline V and J ends were trimmed by 6 bases and 8 bases, with 13 bases remaining between them. CDR3 sequence reads: CASSRTSGGYTF. The CDR3 coding sequence is TGTGCCAGCAGCCGGACATCAGGAGGCTACACCTTC.